This T cell receptor (beta chain) was identified in a study of Tregs in tolerant kidney transplant recipients. On this clone: Its specificity is not known.

Germline V gene lookup returns CDR1 SEHNR and CDR2 FQNEAQ (reference sequence). V dropped 0 bases and J dropped 1 base, with 5 bases sitting between them. The CDR3 sequence is 14 residues long. Study-wide points: Few patients were studied, so findings need validation in larger groups. The most relevant donor-specific Treg TCRbeta repertoire apparently came from expansion with activated donor B cells.

Unstimulated regulatory T cells (CD4+CD25+CD127-), CD4+CD25- non-regulatory cells, CD4 and CD8 cells were FACS-sorted from thawed PBMCs. The assay was immunoSEQ multiplex PCR, and TCRdb's table has in-frame clones only and misses some. The data contain some 66,000 clones, just under 95% of them seen just once; the ten biggest clones take up 10% to 11%. This TCR was recovered from a human donor who received a combined kidney and bone marrow transplant. The chain has TRBV7-9 and TRBJ2-3; D uncertain. The sample in question was CD8+ T cells from blood, obtained before the transplant. CDR3 sequence (DNA): TGTGCCAGCAGCTTAGCGGGCGGCACAGATACGCAGTATTTT. Protein product: CASSLAGGTDTQYF. The whole variable domain, remainder taken from reference TRBV7-9 and TRBJ2-3, is DTGVSQNPRHKITKRGQNVTFRCDPISEHNRLYWYRQTLGQGPEFLTYFQNEAQLEKSRLLSDRFSAERPKGSFSTLEIQRTEQGDSAMYLCASSLAGGTDTQYFGPGTRLTVL.